This TCR beta chain stems from a study of T cell responses to AZD1222 COVID-19 vaccine. Study context: Second-dose intervals near 4 or 12 weeks were combined.

Worth noting for this clone: The antigen is unknown.

The CDR3 loop spans 16 amino acids. Deletions cut 4 bases from V and 1 base from J, with 13 bases between. The germline CDR1 and CDR2 sequences are LNHDA and SQIVND (reference sequence). Produced via immunoSEQ multiplex PCR; TCRdb's table is partial and in-frame only. The table lists 100,000 to 150,000 clones, 89% of them singletons. The study's findings and limits: The peak T cell response came first, and repertoires were sampled only after it. White British ancestry dominated among donors, who included more females, and clonal diversity was possibly underestimated.

The sequences come from peripheral blood, collected on day 0 of AZD1222 vaccination. The chain uses TRBV19 and TRBJ1-4; D gene unclear. The clonotype comes from an adult in good health. Here the CDR3 DNA reads TGTGCCAGTAGTAACGTTTTTGAGGGAACTAATGAAAAACTGTTTTTT. Amino acid sequence: CASSNVFEGTNEKLFF.